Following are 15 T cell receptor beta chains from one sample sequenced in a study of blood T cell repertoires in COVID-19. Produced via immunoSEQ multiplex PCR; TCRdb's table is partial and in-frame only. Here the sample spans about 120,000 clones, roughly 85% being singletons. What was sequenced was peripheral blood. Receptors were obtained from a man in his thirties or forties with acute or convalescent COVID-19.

The CDR3 DNA sequence: TGTGCCAGCAGCTTGAATAGAGATACGCAGTATTTT. Protein product: CASSLNRDTQYF. V gene TRBV13 combines with J gene TRBJ2-3, with D hard to call. Trimming removed 3 bases from V and 5 bases from J, with 6 bases in between. The CDR3 loop spans 12 amino acids. Germline CDR1 reads PRHDT; CDR2 reads FYEKMQ (reference sequence).

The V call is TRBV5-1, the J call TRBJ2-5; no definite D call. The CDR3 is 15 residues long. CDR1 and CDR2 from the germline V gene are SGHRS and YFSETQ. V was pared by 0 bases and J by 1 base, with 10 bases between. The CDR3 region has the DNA TGCGCCAGCAGCTTGGGACTCATGGGCCAAGAGACCCAGTACTTC. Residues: CASSLGLMGQETQYF.

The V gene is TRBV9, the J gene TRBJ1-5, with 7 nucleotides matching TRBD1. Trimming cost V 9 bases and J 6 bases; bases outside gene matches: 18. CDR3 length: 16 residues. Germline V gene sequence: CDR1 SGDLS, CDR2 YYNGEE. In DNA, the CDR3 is TGTGCCAATGCGAAGGGGGCAGGGAGGCTAGGTCAGCCCCAGCATTTT. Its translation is CANAKGAGRLGQPQHF.

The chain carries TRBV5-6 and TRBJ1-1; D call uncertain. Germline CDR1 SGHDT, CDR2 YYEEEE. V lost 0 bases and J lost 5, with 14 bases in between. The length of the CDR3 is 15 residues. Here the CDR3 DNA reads TGTGCCAGCAGCTTGGATCGGGTAGGTCTTACTGAAGCTTTCTTT. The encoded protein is CASSLDRVGLTEAFF.

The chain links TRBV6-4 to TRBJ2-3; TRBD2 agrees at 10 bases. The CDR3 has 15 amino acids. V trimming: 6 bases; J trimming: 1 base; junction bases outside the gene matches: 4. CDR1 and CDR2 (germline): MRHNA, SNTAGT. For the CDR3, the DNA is TGTGCCAGCAGACAGCTAGCGGGGGGCACAGATACGCAGTATTTT. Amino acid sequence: CASRQLAGGTDTQYF.

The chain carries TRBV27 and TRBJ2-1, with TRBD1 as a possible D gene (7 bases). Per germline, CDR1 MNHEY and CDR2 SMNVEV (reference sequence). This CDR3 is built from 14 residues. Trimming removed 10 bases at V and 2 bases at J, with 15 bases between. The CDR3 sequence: CATKRRGPYNEQFF. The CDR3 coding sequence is TGTGCCACCAAAAGGAGGGGGCCCTACAATGAGCAGTTCTTC.

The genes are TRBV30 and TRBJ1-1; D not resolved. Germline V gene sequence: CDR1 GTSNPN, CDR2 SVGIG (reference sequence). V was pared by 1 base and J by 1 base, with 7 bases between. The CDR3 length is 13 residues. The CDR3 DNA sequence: TGTGCCTGGAGTGAACAGCAGAACACTGAAGCTTTCTTT. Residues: CAWSEQQNTEAFF.

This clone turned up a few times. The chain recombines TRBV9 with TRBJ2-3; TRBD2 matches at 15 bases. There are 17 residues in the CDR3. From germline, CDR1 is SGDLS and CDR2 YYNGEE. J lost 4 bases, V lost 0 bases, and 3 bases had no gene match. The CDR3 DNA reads TGTGCCAGCAGCGTAGCGGGACTAGCGGGAGGCGCAGATACGCAGTATTTT. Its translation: CASSVAGLAGGADTQYF.

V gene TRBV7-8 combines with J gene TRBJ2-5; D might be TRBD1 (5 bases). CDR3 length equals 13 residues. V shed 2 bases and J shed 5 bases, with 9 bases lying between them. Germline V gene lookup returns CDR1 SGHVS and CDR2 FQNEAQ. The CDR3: CASSLRGSETQYF. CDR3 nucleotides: TGTGCCAGCAGCTTAAGGGGATCGGAGACCCAGTACTTC.

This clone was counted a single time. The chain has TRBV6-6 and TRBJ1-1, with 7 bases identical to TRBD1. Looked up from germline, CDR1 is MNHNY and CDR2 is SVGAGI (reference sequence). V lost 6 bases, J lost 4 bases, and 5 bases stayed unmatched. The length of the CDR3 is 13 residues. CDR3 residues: CASSLTGTTEAFF. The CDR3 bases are TGTGCCAGCAGCTTGACAGGGACCACTGAAGCTTTCTTT.

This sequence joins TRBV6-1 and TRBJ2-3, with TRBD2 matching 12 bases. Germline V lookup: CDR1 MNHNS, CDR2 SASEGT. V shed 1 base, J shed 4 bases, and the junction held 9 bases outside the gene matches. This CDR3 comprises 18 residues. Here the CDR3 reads CASSEGSLAGGRSDTQYF. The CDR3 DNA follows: TGTGCCAGCAGTGAAGGGTCTCTAGCGGGGGGGCGATCAGATACGCAGTATTTT.

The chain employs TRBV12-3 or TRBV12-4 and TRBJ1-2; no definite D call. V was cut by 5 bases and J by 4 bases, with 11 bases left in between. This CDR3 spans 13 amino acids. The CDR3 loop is CASSPNLGYGYTF. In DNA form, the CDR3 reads TGTGCCAGCAGTCCCAATCTCGGCTATGGCTACACCTTC.

The CDR3 nucleotides are TGTGCCAGCAGCCATGCGCAGACCCAGTACTTC. This codes for CASSHAQTQYF. V usage is TRBV4-2 and J usage is TRBJ2-5; no clear D. Between the trimmed V and J ends, which lost 3 bases and 6 bases, there was a span of 5 bases. The germline CDR1 and CDR2 sequences are LGHNA and YNFKEQ. This CDR3 has 11 amino acids.

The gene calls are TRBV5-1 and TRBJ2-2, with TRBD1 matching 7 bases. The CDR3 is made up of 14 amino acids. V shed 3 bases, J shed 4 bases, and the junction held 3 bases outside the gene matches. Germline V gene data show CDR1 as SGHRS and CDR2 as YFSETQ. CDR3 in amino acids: CASSSPGGTGELFF. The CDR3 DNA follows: TGCGCCAGCAGCTCCCCAGGGGGCACCGGGGAGCTGTTTTTT.

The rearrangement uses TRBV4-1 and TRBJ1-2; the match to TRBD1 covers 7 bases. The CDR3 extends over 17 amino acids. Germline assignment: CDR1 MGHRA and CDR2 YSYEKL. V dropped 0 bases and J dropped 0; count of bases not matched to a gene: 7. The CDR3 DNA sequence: TGCGCCAGCAGCCAAGATAAGGGCCAGGGGGCTAACTATGGCTACACCTTC. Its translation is CASSQDKGQGANYGYTF.